This T cell receptor beta chain is from a study of blood T cell repertoires in COVID-19. Background on the study: Both acute and convalescent COVID-19 samples were obtained from the United States, Italy and Spain. From T cells, B-cell-depleted T cells, or PBMCs came the material, which was cDNA or gDNA.

Authors' analysis steps: Estimation of nucleated cell counts was performed using reference gene primer amplification. Using immunoSEQ multiplex PCR, the repertoire was profiled, and TCRdb retains in-frame clones only, with some absent. The DNA gave D and trimming, while V, J and clone size come from that table. The table includes under 200,000 clones, roughly 85% detected once. V lost 7 bases to trimming and J lost 4 bases; unmatched junction nucleotides: 14. This CDR3 region has 16 residues. In germline, CDR1 is SGHTA, CDR2 FQGTGA. This chain joins TRBV7-3 and TRBJ2-3; 7 nucleotides agree with TRBD1. Source material: peripheral blood. This receptor was obtained from a woman of 80 years or more with acute or convalescent COVID-19. CDR3 amino acids: CASNNPLTGRADTQYF. As DNA, the CDR3 is TGTGCCAGCAACAATCCCTTGACAGGGCGAGCAGATACGCAGTATTTT.